Shown below are 7 T cell receptor beta chains from a single sample sequenced in a study of T cell responses to AZD1222 COVID-19 vaccine. The method was immunoSEQ multiplex PCR; TCRdb's version includes in-frame clones alone and lacks a portion of them. The sample lists fewer than 85,000 clones, roughly 85% occurring once. This specimen was peripheral blood, taken 28 days after the second AZD1222 dose. Receptors originate from an adult who received the AZD1222 COVID-19 vaccine.

This sequence joins TRBV6-6 and TRBJ1-2; 10 bases map to TRBD1. With 6 bases clipped from V and 7 bases from J, the junction kept 8 bases outside the gene matches. Germline-derived CDR1 and CDR2 are MNHNY and SVGAGI (reference sequence). The CDR3 consists of 14 residues. The CDR3 loop reads CASSSDRGLGGYTF. DNA for the CDR3: TGTGCCAGCAGCTCAGACAGGGGGCTCGGTGGCTACACCTTC.

V gene TRBV19 combines with J gene TRBJ2-7, with 7 bases identical to TRBD2. V lost 6 bases to trimming and J lost 0 bases; unmatched junction nucleotides: 11. This CDR3 spans 16 amino acids. Per the germline V gene, CDR1 is LNHDA and CDR2 is SQIVND (reference sequence). This CDR3 reads CASSDSTGGPSYEQYF. The CDR3 nucleotides are TGTGCCAGTAGCGATTCTACGGGAGGCCCCTCCTACGAGCAGTACTTC.

The chain carries TRBV29-1 and TRBJ2-1; D possibly uses TRBD1 or TRBD2 (5 bases each). The germline V gene has CDR1 SQVTM and CDR2 ANQGSEA. The length of the CDR3 is 12 residues. Trimming left V 4 bases short and J 9 bases short, with 13 bases between. For the CDR3, the DNA is TGCAGCGTTGGGGTGGGGGAGAGTGAGCAGTTCTTC. Protein: CSVGVGESEQFF.

This clone came up once. V gene TRBV10-1 combines with J gene TRBJ2-7; TRBD2 matches at 14 bases. The CDR3 contains 15 residues. V lost 4 bases to trimming and J lost 6 bases; unmatched junction nucleotides: 5. CDR1 is WNHNN and CDR2 is SYGVQD in the germline V gene (reference sequence). The DNA for the CDR3 is TGCGCCAGCAGTGGACTAGCGGGAGGGCCGGTCGAGCAGTACTTC. It codes for CASSGLAGGPVEQYF.

The chain recombines TRBV6-2 or TRBV6-3 with TRBJ1-1; D is unresolved. Looked up from germline, CDR1 is MNHEY and CDR2 is SVGEGT. There are 14 residues in the CDR3. The germline V and J ends were trimmed by 3 bases and 2 bases, with 10 bases remaining between them. The CDR3 nucleotides read TGTGCCAGCAGTTATGACACGACCAACACTGAAGCTTTCTTT. Translated, it gives CASSYDTTNTEAFF.

The chain employs TRBV6-6 and TRBJ2-1; D unclear. The CDR3 has 14 amino acids. V dropped 6 bases and J dropped 2 bases, with 11 bases sitting between them. The germline gives CDR1 MNHNY, CDR2 SVGAGI (reference sequence). This chain's CDR3 is CASSPFVPYNEQFF. Written as DNA, the CDR3 is TGTGCCAGCAGCCCCTTTGTTCCCTACAATGAGCAGTTCTTC.

The chain is built from TRBV2 and TRBJ1-5; D is perhaps TRBD1 (6 bases). Between the trimmed V and J ends, which lost 5 bases and 7 bases, there was a span of 9 bases. The CDR3 is 12 amino acids. Germline loops: CDR1 SNHLY, CDR2 FYNNEI. CDR3 region: CASSTGFQPQHF. DNA for the CDR3: TGTGCCAGCAGTACAGGGTTCCAGCCCCAGCATTTT.